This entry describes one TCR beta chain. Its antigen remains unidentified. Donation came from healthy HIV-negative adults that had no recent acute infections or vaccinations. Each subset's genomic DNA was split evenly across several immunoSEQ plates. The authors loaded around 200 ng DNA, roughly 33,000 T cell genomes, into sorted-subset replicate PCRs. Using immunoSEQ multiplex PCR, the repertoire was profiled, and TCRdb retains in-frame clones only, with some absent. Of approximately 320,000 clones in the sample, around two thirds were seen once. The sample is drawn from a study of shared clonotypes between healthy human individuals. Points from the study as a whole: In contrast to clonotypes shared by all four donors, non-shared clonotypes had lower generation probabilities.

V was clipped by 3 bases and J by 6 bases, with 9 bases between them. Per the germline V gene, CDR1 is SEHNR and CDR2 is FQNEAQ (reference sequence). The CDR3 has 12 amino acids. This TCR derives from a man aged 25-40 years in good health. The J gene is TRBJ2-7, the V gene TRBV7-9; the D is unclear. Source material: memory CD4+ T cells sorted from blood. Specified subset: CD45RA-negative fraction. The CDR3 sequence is CASSLVESEQYF. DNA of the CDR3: TGTGCCAGCAGCTTGGTGGAGTCCGAGCAGTACTTC.